The clone carrying this T cell receptor (beta chain) has just a few counts. Its antigen is as yet unknown. This sample was included in a study of T cell repertoires in cytomegalovirus infection. Study in general: Matching HLA type, along with CMV infection, was indicated by public TCR beta signatures.

TCRdb processed the reads anew with MiXCR; each CDR3 protein has one entry. The table records fewer than 700,000 distinct CDR3 sequences, approximately 25% of them present only once. Trimming removed 3 bases at V and 4 bases at J, with 14 bases between. This CDR3 region has 14 residues. Germline values: CDR1 SGHTS, CDR2 YDEGEE. Study-wide results and limits: Dominating the ex vivo response were TCR beta clonotypes that were CMV-specific and HLA-C-restricted.

The sequencing input was CD8+ T cells from PBMCs. This chain connects TRBV5-8 to TRBJ2-7, with unresolved D. This TCR was sampled from a human donor in good health (CMV status not recorded). Some clones in this sample may be carry-over from other donors' samples. CDR3 region: CASSSWVVGYEQYV. The CDR3 nucleotides read TGTGCCAGCAGCTCCTGGGTGGTGGGGTACGAGCAGTACGTC.